These T cell receptor beta chains were read from a single sample in a study of blood T cells in healthy people across ages. MiXCR, run by TCRdb on the 5' RACE reads, gives a single entry per CDR3 protein. The repertoire has over a million distinct CDR3 sequences, about 23% of them found once; the top ten carry 0.65% to 0.75%. These data also formed part of another study, on T cells of mothers and their children.

Input material: blood. Receptor source: a girl aged 2 to 9 in good health. The CDR3 runs from the conserved cysteine through the conserved F or W. The order of the fields is V gene, D gene, J gene, clone size, CDR3 DNA, CDR3 protein. A D gene is named only where the DNA matches it firmly. Expanded clones are given a class, and other clones once, few, many or no size at all.

v_gene: TRBV6-2/TRBV6-3; d_gene: TRBD2; j_gene: TRBJ2-1; abundance: few; CDR3nt: TGTGCCAGCAGTTTCTGGGTAGCGGGAGGGAACAATGAGCAGTTCTTC; CDR3aa: CASSFWVAGGNNEQFF
v_gene: TRBV7-9; d_gene: TRBD1; j_gene: TRBJ1-1; abundance: -; CDR3nt: TGTGCCAGCAGCCCCGACAGGGCTGAAGCTTTCTTT; CDR3aa: CASSPDRAEAFF
v_gene: TRBV9; d_gene: TRBD2; j_gene: TRBJ2-2; abundance: -; CDR3nt: TGTGCCAGTACCGGGACTAGCGCGACCGGGGAGCTGTTTTTT; CDR3aa: CASTGTSATGELFF
v_gene: TRBV28; d_gene: -; j_gene: TRBJ1-4; abundance: -; CDR3nt: TGTGCCAGCAGTTCAGAATATTATGCAACTAATGAAAAACTGTTTTTT; CDR3aa: CASSSEYYATNEKLFF
v_gene: TRBV29-1; d_gene: -; j_gene: TRBJ1-2; abundance: few; CDR3nt: TGCAGCGTTCGACCCTTGACAGCTAGAGATCCTGCTCCGAGGGCCTCCGGCTACACCTTC; CDR3aa: CSVRPLTARDPAPRASGYTF
v_gene: TRBV7-9; d_gene: TRBD1; j_gene: TRBJ1-1; abundance: once; CDR3nt: TGTGCCAGCAGCGTACCGGCAGGGCAGGGGGAGTTGAACACTGAAGCTTTCTTT; CDR3aa: CASSVPAGQGELNTEAFF
v_gene: TRBV7-2; d_gene: -; j_gene: TRBJ2-5; abundance: -; CDR3nt: TGTGCCAGCAGCTTAGATTACATAGGTTTCGGGACCCAGTACTTC; CDR3aa: CASSLDYIGFGTQYF
v_gene: TRBV20-1; d_gene: -; j_gene: TRBJ2-5; abundance: -; CDR3nt: TGCAGTGCCCCAGACCCTGAGGGCAGGGGGGTGACAGAGACCCAGTACTTC; CDR3aa: CSAPDPEGRGVTETQYF
v_gene: TRBV5-6; d_gene: -; j_gene: TRBJ2-7; abundance: -; CDR3nt: TGTGCCAGCAGCTTGTGGTTGGCTAGCGACGAGCAGTACTTC; CDR3aa: CASSLWLASDEQYF
v_gene: TRBV7-8; d_gene: -; j_gene: TRBJ2-1; abundance: once; CDR3nt: TGTGCCAGCGTGGGGGCAACCTACAATGAGCAGTTCTTC; CDR3aa: CASVGATYNEQFF